This TCR beta chain stems from a study of blood T cell repertoires in COVID-19. Clones were read by immunoSEQ multiplex PCR, and TCRdb kept only the in-frame ones, dropping some. The table has about 78,000 clones, roughly 84% seen once. Germline V gene lookup returns CDR1 MDHEN and CDR2 SYDVKM. V shed 10 bases, J shed 8 bases, and the junction held 13 bases outside the gene matches. The CDR3 covers 13 residues. Sequenced input: peripheral blood. The V and J genes are TRBV28 and TRBJ1-2; 7 nucleotides align to TRBD1. This TCR was sampled from a man between 65 and 85 years old with active or convalescent COVID-19. CDR3 sequence (DNA): TGTGCCACTACGGGACAGCACCTGCCCGGCTACACCTTC. This gives the protein CATTGQHLPGYTF.